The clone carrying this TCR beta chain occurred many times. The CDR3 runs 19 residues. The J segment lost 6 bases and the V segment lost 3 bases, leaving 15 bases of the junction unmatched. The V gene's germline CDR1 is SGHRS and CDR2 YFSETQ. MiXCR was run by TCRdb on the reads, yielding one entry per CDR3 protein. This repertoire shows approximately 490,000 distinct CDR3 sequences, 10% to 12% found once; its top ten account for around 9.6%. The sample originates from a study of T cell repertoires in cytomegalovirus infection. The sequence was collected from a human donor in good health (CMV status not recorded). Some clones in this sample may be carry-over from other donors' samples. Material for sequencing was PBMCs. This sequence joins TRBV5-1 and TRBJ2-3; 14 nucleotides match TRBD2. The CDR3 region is CASSSGRTGTSGSSDTQYF. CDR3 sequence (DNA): TGCGCCAGCAGCTCGGGGCGTACTGGGACTAGCGGGAGTTCTGATACGCAGTATTTT.